This TCR beta chain was observed in a study of blood T cell repertoires in COVID-19. Study-wide background: The United States, Italy and Spain provided the acute and convalescent COVID-19 samples. Sample material is recorded as cDNA or gDNA derived from T cells, B-cell-depleted T cells, or PBMCs.

Germline CDR1 reads SNHLY; CDR2 reads FYNNEI. The CDR3 is 12 residues long. The germline V and J ends were trimmed by 6 bases and 8 bases, with 13 bases remaining between them. In the authors' workflow: The authors estimated nucleated cell counts from reference gene primer amplification. Some clones are missing from TCRdb's copy, which holds only in-frame ones; the method was immunoSEQ multiplex PCR. That table supplies the V and J calls and clone size; D and trimming were determined from the DNA. This table holds approximately 100,000 clones, around 91% found once. V usage is TRBV2 and J usage is TRBJ1-2; D call uncertain. This TCR was recovered from a woman older than 75 with acute or convalescent COVID-19. The specimen was peripheral blood. For the CDR3, the DNA is TGTGCCAGCAGGAGACTACTAGTGGGCTACACCTTC. Protein: CASRRLLVGYTF.